This TCR beta chain was captured in a study of regulatory T cells in long-lasting Graves disease. This clonotype was counted many times. The length of the CDR3 is 13 residues. Trimming took 9 bases from V and 1 from J, leaving 9 bases between them. CDR1 KGHSH and CDR2 LQKENI come from the germline V gene. The time point here: newly diagnosed GD, antithyroid drugs for less than 3 months. RNA from PBMCs was the source of the TCR library. To make TCR beta libraries, researchers used iRepertoire HTBI primers and Arm-PCR of CDR3 regions. TCRdb re-derived calls from the multiplex PCR reads in MiXCR, one entry per CDR3 protein. Here the sample spans 400,000 to 500,000 distinct CDR3 sequences, less than 20% being singletons. These sequences were also reported in another study, on T cells in Graves' hyperthyroidism and ophthalmopathy.

This specimen consisted of peripheral blood mononuclear cells (PBMCs), obtained at new diagnosis, from a patient treated with antithyroid drugs. The receptor's source is a young woman with Graves disease. This rearrangement joins TRBV18 to TRBJ2-2; D is ambiguous. CDR3: CASSPGNTGELFF. DNA of the CDR3: TGTGCCAGTAGTCCGGGGAACACCGGGGAGCTGTTTTTT.